This TCR beta chain derives from a study of technical replicates of blood from several donors. The data were produced by immunoSEQ multiplex PCR, yet TCRdb's version contains in-frame clones alone and is incomplete. The repertoire holds more than 90,000 clones, with approximately 94% as singletons. CDR1 is SGHKS, CDR2 YYEKEE, per germline (reference sequence). The CDR3 is 14 residues long. V lost 1 base to trimming and J lost 6 bases, with 10 bases between them. The origin of this receptor is a human donor in good health. Material for sequencing was T cells isolated from PBMCs. This chain links TRBV5-5 with TRBJ1-4, with D unclear. CDR3 DNA sequence: TGTGCCAGCAGCTTGACTCCAACCTATGAAAAACTGTTTTTT. This encodes CASSLTPTYEKLFF.